The 21 T cell receptor beta chains given below trace back to one sample, sequenced in a study of identical twins. TCRdb independently ran MiXCR on the 5' RACE reads; one entry per CDR3 protein. The sample holds around 1.7 million distinct CDR3 sequences, roughly a third seen once. The sample comprised cord blood. The receptors stem from a newborn girl in good health.

CDR3 nucleotide sequence: TGTGCCAGCAGCTCCCCCCCTAGCGGGGCTTACAATGAGCAGTTCTTC. Its translation is CASSSPPSGAYNEQFF. The V and J genes are TRBV7-9 and TRBJ2-1; 9 bases map to TRBD2. V trimming: 4 bases; J trimming: 4 bases; junction bases outside the gene matches: 8. The CDR3 covers 16 residues. From germline, CDR1 is SEHNR and CDR2 FQNEAQ (reference sequence).

This clonotype was seen just once. The chain joins TRBV9 to TRBJ1-1, with D unclear. Trimming cost V 4 bases and J 1 base, with 14 bases left between them. In germline, CDR1 is SGDLS, CDR2 YYNGEE. There are 15 residues in the CDR3. CDR3 sequence (DNA): TGTGCCAGCAGCCCCCTTCCGATAGGGAACACTGAAGCTTTCTTT. It encodes CASSPLPIGNTEAFF.

The rearrangement links TRBV24-1 to TRBJ2-1; D unresolved. This CDR3 is 11 amino acids long. Between the trimmed V and J ends, which lost 4 bases and 9 bases, there was a span of 6 bases. The germline V gene has CDR1 KGHDR and CDR2 SFDVKD. The CDR3 here is CATSDPVEQFF. The CDR3 DNA sequence: TGTGCCACCAGTGACCCAGTTGAGCAGTTCTTC.

This clonotype was picked up a small number of times. The chain combines TRBV20-1 with TRBJ2-7, with 10 bases matching TRBD1. V dropped 5 bases and J dropped 3; count of bases not matched to a gene: 7. This CDR3 contains 14 residues. Germline CDR1 is DFQATT and CDR2 is SNEGSKA (reference sequence). CDR3 in amino acids: CSAGDRGLYYEQYF. The CDR3 DNA is TGCAGTGCTGGGGACAGGGGTCTTTACTACGAGCAGTACTTC.

V usage is TRBV5-1 and J usage is TRBJ2-3; a weak D match, TRBD1 (6 bases). The germline V gene encodes CDR1 SGHRS and CDR2 YFSETQ. Trimming removed 4 bases at V and 2 bases at J, with 14 bases between. The CDR3 sequence is 15 residues long. The CDR3 DNA reads TGCGCCAGCAGCCCACCGGGACACTTCACAGATACGCAGTATTTT. Encoded protein: CASSPPGHFTDTQYF.

This sequence joins TRBV27 and TRBJ2-1; weak D call: TRBD2 (6 bases). The CDR3 has 15 residues. Germline V gene data show CDR1 as MNHEY and CDR2 as SMNVEV (reference sequence). V was clipped by 0 bases and J by 9 bases, with 15 bases between them. For the CDR3, the DNA is TGTGCCAGCAGTTTATCGGGACTGGGCACGTTTGAGCAGTTCTTC. It translates to CASSLSGLGTFEQFF.

This clonotype was seen more than once but under ten times. V and J are TRBV12-3 or TRBV12-4 and TRBJ2-4; D may be TRBD1 (6 bases). V was trimmed by 4 bases and J by 13 bases, leaving 11 bases between them. The CDR3 is 11 amino acids. The CDR3 region is CASSSTGAQYF. The CDR3 coding sequence is TGTGCCAGCAGTTCGACAGGTGCGCAGTACTTC.

J is TRBJ1-5 and V is TRBV10-3, with D maybe TRBD1 (6 bases). Trimming stripped 2 bases from V and 6 bases from J, with 11 bases between. The CDR3 totals 14 residues. Germline assignment: CDR1 ENHRY and CDR2 SYGVKD. The CDR3 spells CAISEAGAGQPQHF. The CDR3 coding sequence is TGTGCCATCAGTGAGGCGGGGGCGGGTCAGCCCCAGCATTTT.

This clonotype was observed a few times. The rearrangement uses TRBV6-6 and TRBJ2-7; TRBD1 matches 9 bases. CDR3 length equals 13 residues. V gave up 9 bases and J gave up 3 bases; unmatched junction bases: 6. Germline values: CDR1 MNHNY, CDR2 SVGAGI (reference sequence). As DNA, the CDR3 is TGTGCCAGTACCCGACAGGGGGGCTACGAGCAGTACTTC. It translates to CASTRQGGYEQYF.

The chain links TRBV20-1 to TRBJ1-3; a possible D gene is TRBD1 (5 bases). V shed 3 bases and J shed 0 bases, with 9 bases lying between them. The CDR3 has 14 amino acids. CDR1 and CDR2 from the germline V gene are DFQATT and SNEGSKA (reference sequence). The CDR3 DNA is TGCAGTGCTAGTTGGGGGGGCTCTGGAAACACCATATATTTT. It codes for CSASWGGSGNTIYF.

This clonotype was seen many times. Compared with germline, one end of the junction differs, possibly owing to a read error. This rearrangement joins TRBV5-1 to TRBJ2-3; D remains unclear. The germline V gene has CDR1 SGHRS and CDR2 YFSETQ. This CDR3 is 11 amino acids long. The CDR3 nucleotides are TGTGCCAGCAGCCACACAGATACGCAGTATTTT. Amino acid sequence: CASSHTDTQYF.

This clonotype turned up a few times. The chain has TRBV20-1 and TRBJ2-3; the D call may be TRBD1 or TRBD2 (5 bases each). There are 14 residues in the CDR3. Trimming cost V 5 bases and J 0 bases, with 12 bases left between them. Germline V CDR1 and CDR2: DFQATT, SNEGSKA (reference sequence). The CDR3 is CSAPRWGSTDTQYF. CDR3 in DNA: TGCAGTGCTCCACGTTGGGGGAGCACAGATACGCAGTATTTT.

The V and J genes are TRBV12-3 or TRBV12-4 and TRBJ1-1; D is undetermined. The CDR3 runs 13 residues. Trimming took off 6 bases at V and 3 bases at J, with 11 bases between the two ends. The CDR3 DNA follows: TGTGCCAGCAGGATCTTAACTGACACTGAAGCTTTCTTT. Translation gives CASRILTDTEAFF.

This clonotype was found a few times. The chain couples TRBV5-5 to TRBJ2-3; D is ambiguous. This CDR3 comprises 14 residues. Trimming pared 2 bases from V and 4 bases from J, leaving 11 bases between. Germline-derived CDR1 and CDR2 are SGHKS and YYEKEE (reference sequence). The CDR3 sequence: CASSFSKSPDTQYF. CDR3 bases: TGTGCCAGCAGCTTTTCAAAGTCTCCAGATACGCAGTATTTT.

Worth noting for this clonotype: A read error may produce the germline difference seen at one junction end. The chain carries TRBV7-7 and TRBJ2-1; TRBD1 matches 7 bases. This CDR3 has 13 amino acids. Germline CDR1 reads SSHAT; CDR2 reads FNYEAQ (reference sequence). CDR3 sequence: CASSLGGKETQFF. The CDR3 DNA reads TGTGCTAGCAGCTTAGGGGGCAAGGAGACCCAGTTCTTC.

This chain uses TRBV11-2 with TRBJ2-1; perhaps TRBD2 as D (6 bases). V dropped 2 bases and J dropped 1 base, with 12 bases sitting between them. The CDR3 length is 16 residues. CDR1 and CDR2 (germline): SGHAT, FQNNGV. CDR3 region: CASSLWHGSSYNEQFF. The CDR3 nucleotides read TGTGCCAGCAGCTTATGGCACGGGAGTTCCTACAATGAGCAGTTCTTC. The entire variable domain, with the rest obtained from reference TRBV11-2 and TRBJ2-1, is as follows: EAGVAQSPRYKIIEKRQSVAFWCNPISGHATLYWYQQILGQGPKLLIQFQNNGVVDDSQLPKDRFSAERLKGVDSTLKIQPAKLEDSAVYLCASSLWHGSSYNEQFFGPGTRLTVL.

In its sample, this clonotype was seen many times. A junction boundary mismatches the germline segment, possibly from a read error. The chain links TRBV5-1 to TRBJ1-1; 7 nucleotides agree with TRBD1. The CDR3 consists of 13 residues. In germline, CDR1 is SGHRS, CDR2 YFSETQ. The CDR3 DNA reads TGTGCCAGTAGTGCCGACAGGGACACTGAAGCTTTCTTT. Encoded protein: CASSADRDTEAFF.

V is TRBV7-9 and J is TRBJ1-1; tentative D call: TRBD1 (5 bases). Germline values: CDR1 SEHNR, CDR2 FQNEAQ (reference sequence). V lost 5 bases, J lost 4 bases, and 23 bases lay in between. This CDR3 region has 17 residues. CDR3 amino acids: CASSPSLGTGWGTEAFF. Written as DNA, the CDR3 is TGTGCCAGCAGCCCTAGCTTGGGAACAGGCTGGGGCACTGAAGCTTTCTTT.

This clonotype turned up a few times. The rearrangement joins TRBV15 to TRBJ2-3; weak D call: TRBD1 (5 bases). Trimming took 5 bases from V and 0 from J, leaving 12 bases between them. CDR1 is LNHNV, CDR2 YYDKDF, per germline (reference sequence). The CDR3 consists of 15 residues. DNA for the CDR3: TGTGCCACCAGCGGCAGGACAACTAGCACAGATACGCAGTATTTT. Its translation is CATSGRTTSTDTQYF. Supplemented by reference TRBV15 and TRBJ2-3, the full variable domain reads DAMVIQNPRYQVTQFGKPVTLSCSQTLNHNVMYWYQQKSSQAPKLLFHYYDKDFNNEADTPDNFQSRRPNTSFCFLDIRSPGLGDTAMYLCATSGRTTSTDTQYFGPGTRLTVL.

This clonotype was counted ten times or more. V is TRBV20-1 and J is TRBJ2-5; 12 nucleotides agree with TRBD2. This CDR3 is 14 amino acids long. J gave up 0 bases and V 5 bases, and 1 base lay outside the gene matches. CDR1 is DFQATT and CDR2 is SNEGSKA in the germline V gene (reference sequence). As DNA, the CDR3 is TGCAGTGCTGGGACTAGCGGGTACCAAGAGACCCAGTACTTC. It translates to CSAGTSGYQETQYF.

This sequence joins TRBV5-1 and TRBJ2-7, with 12 nucleotides matching TRBD2. The CDR3 is 21 amino acids. Germline CDR1 and CDR2: SGHRS and YFSETQ. Trimming took 7 bases from V and 2 from J; bases not matched to a gene: 25. This CDR3 reads CASYQQPVTGTSGLGAYEQYF. CDR3 nucleotide sequence: TGCGCCAGCTATCAGCAGCCAGTTACCGGGACTAGCGGGCTGGGGGCCTACGAGCAGTACTTC.